This T cell receptor beta chain derives from a study of blood T cell repertoires in COVID-19. Overall study context: Acute and convalescent COVID-19 samples came from the United States, Italy and Spain. The analysed material was cDNA or gDNA that came from T cells, B-cell-depleted T cells, or PBMCs.

Per the original methods: Amplified reference gene primers provided the basis for estimating nucleated cell counts. Using immunoSEQ multiplex PCR, the repertoire was profiled, and TCRdb retains in-frame clones only, with some absent. D and trimming come from the DNA, and the V and J calls and clone size come from that table. This table has roughly 120,000 clones, around 83% appearing once. V trimming: 3 bases; J trimming: 1 base; junction bases outside the gene matches: 9. CDR1 is DFQATT, CDR2 SNEGSKA, per germline (reference sequence). The CDR3 runs to 15 residues. The chain is built from TRBV20-1 and TRBJ2-7, with 7 positions matching TRBD1. This clonotype originated in a woman older than 75 with active or convalescent COVID-19. Sequenced: peripheral blood. The CDR3 nucleotides read TGCAGTGCTAGTGGGGGACAGCAATTATCCTACGAGCAGTACTTC. Residues: CSASGGQQLSYEQYF.